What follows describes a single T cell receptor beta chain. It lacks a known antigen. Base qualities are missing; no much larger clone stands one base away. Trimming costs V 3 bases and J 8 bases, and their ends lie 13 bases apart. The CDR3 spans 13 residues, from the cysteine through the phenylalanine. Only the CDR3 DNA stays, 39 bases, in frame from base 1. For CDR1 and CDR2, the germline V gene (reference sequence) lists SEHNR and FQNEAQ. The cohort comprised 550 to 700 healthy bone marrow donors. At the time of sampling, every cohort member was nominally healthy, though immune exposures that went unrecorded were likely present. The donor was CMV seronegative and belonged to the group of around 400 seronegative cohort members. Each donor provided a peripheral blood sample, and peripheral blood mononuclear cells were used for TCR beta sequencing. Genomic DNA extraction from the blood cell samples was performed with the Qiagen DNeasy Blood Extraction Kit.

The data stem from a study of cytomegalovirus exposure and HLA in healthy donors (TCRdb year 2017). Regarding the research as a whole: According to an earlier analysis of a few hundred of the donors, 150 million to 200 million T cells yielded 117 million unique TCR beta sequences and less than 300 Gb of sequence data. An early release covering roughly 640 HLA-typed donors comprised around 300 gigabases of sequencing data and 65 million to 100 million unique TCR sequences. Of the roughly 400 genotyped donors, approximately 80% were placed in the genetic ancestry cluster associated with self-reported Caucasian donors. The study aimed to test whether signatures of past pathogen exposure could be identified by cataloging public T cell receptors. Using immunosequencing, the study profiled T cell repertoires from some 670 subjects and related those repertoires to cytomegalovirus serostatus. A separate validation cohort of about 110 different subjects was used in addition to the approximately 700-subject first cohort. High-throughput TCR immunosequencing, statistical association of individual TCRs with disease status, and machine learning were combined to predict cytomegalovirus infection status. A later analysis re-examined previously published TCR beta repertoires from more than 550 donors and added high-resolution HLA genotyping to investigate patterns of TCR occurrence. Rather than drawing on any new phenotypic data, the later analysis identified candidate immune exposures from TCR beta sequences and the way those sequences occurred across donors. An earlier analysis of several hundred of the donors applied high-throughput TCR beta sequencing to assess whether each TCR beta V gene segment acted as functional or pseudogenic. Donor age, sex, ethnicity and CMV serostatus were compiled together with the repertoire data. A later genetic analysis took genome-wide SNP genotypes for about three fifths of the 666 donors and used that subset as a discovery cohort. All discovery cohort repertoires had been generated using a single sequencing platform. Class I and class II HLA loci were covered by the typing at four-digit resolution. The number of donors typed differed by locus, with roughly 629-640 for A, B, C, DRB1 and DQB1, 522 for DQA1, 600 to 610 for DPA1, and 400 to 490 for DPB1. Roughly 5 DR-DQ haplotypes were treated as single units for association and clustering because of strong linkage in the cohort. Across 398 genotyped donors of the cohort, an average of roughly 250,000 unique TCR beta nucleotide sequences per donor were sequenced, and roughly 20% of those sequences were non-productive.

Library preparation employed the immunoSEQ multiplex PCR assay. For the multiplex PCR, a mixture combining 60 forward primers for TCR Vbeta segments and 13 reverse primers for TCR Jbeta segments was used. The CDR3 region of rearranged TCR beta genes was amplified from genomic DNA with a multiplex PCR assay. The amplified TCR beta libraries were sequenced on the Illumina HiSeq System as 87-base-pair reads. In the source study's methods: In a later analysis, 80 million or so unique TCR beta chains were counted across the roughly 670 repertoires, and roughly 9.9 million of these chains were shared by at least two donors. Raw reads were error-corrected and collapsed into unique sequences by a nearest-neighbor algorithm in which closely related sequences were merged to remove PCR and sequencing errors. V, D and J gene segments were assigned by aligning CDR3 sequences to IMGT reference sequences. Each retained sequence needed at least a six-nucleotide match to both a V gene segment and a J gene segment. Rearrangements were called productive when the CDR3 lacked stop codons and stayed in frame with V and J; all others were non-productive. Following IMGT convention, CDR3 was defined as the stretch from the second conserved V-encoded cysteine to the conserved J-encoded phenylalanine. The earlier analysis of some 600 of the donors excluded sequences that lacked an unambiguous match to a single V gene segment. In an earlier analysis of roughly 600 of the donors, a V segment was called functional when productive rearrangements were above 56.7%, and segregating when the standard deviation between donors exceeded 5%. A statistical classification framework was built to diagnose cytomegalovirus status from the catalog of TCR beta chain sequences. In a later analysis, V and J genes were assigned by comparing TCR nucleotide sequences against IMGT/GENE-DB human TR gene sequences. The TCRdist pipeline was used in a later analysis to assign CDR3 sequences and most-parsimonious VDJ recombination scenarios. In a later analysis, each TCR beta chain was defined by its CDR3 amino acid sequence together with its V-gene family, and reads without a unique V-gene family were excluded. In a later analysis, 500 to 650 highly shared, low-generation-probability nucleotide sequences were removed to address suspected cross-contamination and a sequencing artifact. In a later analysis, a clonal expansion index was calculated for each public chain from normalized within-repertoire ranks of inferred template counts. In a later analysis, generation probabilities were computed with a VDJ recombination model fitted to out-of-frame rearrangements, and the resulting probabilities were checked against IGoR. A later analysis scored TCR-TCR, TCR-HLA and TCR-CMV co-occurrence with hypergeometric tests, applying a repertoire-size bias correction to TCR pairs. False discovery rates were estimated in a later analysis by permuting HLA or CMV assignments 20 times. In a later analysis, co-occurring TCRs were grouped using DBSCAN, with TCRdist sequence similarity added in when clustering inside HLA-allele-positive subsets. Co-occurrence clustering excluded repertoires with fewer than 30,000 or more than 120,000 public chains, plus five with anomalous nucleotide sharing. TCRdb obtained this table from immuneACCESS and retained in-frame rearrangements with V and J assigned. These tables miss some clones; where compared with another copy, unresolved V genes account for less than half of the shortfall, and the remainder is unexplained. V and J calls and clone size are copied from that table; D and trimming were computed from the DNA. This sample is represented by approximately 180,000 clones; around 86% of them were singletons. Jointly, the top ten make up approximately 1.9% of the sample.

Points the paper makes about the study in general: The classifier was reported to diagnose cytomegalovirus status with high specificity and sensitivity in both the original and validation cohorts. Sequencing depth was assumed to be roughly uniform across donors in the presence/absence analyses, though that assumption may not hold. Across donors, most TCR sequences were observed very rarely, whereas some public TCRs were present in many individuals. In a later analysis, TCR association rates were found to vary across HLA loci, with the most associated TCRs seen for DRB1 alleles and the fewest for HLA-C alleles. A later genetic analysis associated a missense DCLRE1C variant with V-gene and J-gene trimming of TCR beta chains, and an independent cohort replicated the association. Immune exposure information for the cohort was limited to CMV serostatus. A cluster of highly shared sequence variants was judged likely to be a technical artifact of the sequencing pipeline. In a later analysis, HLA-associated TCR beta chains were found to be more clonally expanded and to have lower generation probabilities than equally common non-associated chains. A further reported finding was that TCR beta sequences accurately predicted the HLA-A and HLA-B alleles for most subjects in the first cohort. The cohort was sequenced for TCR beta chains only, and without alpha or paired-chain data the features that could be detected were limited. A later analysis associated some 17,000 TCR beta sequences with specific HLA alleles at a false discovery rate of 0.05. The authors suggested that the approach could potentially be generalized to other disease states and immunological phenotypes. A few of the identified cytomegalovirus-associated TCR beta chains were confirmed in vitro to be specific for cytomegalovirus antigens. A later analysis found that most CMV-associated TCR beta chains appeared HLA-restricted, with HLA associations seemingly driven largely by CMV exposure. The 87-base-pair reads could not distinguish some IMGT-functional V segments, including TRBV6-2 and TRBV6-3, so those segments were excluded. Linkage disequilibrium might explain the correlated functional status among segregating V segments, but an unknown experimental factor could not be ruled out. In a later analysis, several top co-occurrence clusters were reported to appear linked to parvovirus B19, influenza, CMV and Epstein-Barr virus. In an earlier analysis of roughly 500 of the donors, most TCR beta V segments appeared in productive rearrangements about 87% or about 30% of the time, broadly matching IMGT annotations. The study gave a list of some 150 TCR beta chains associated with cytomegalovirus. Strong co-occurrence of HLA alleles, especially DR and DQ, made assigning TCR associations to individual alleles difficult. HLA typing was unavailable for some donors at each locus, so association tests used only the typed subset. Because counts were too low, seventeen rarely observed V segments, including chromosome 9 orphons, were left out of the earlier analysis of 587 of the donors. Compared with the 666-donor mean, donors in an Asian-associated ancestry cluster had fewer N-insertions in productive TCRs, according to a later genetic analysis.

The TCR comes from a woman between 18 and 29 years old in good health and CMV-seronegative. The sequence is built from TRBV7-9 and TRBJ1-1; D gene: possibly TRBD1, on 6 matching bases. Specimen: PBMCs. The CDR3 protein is CASSFTQGGEAFF. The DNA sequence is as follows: TGTGCCAGCAGCTTTACACAGGGAGGGGAAGCTTTCTTT.